These T cell receptor beta chains were read from a single sample in a study of T cell responses to AZD1222 COVID-19 vaccine. TCRdb's copy holds only in-frame clones and misses some; the assay was immunoSEQ multiplex PCR. The sample records roughly 140,000 clones, approximately 93% being singletons. Sequenced material: peripheral blood, taken after recovery from COVID-19. All receptors come from an adult who had recovered from COVID-19. The CDR3 runs from the conserved cysteine through the conserved F or W. Clone size is not always given. Where it is, it says once, few, many or a class for expanded clones.

clone_size	cdr3_length	v_call	cdr3_aa
.	14	TRBV11-2	CASSLTSGRGEQYF
.	15	TRBV6-5	CASSYSLSSNQPQHF
.	16	TRBV6-6	CASSYPPRATYNEQFF
.	16	TRBV27	CASSLSGQGRDTEAFF
.	13	TRBV6-1	CASSEFGDYEQYF
.	14	TRBV19	CASSSQDRATEAFF
.	15	TRBV10-3	CAISSGRINTGELFF
.	15	TRBV2	CASSETPQYNSPLHF
.	12	TRBV10-1	CASGASLDEQFF
.	14	TRBV5-6	CASSLAGLRTPLHF
.	13	TRBV15	CATEDFPGSPLHF
.	13	TRBV3-1/TRBV3-2	CASKLAGEETQYF
.	15	TRBV19	CASSMQGTSSYEQYF
.	12	TRBV6-5	CASSPPGDTQCF
.	14	TRBV28	CASSPLGQGNEQYF
.	16	TRBV18	CASSPPDSGSPYEQYF
.	15	TRBV5-1	CASRDSQLMNTEAFF
.	20	TRBV27	CASSLWASGISGPLNNEQFF
.	14	TRBV5-6	CASIPTGDTGELFF
.	15	TRBV29-1	CSVVLGQAVNEKLFF
.	14	TRBV19	CASTLSGSYNEQFF
few	20	TRBV28	CASTFGGSTLSRGGNEKLFF
.	17	TRBV29-1	CSVDRFSAHGIPREAFF
.	15	TRBV2	CASSQTSGRDLEQFF
.	15	TRBV21-1	CASSKKCTAYYGYTF
.	14	TRBV7-2	CASSPQGAGAPLHF
.	15	TRBV18	CASSPRVWDVQPQHF
.	13	TRBV28	CASSLPGLDTQYF
.	15	TRBV7-2	CASSLTSGSWYEQFF
.	12	TRBV10-3	CATGGRSDEQYF
.	13	TRBV9	CASSQAGVHGYTF
.	11	TRBV28	CASRLANEQYF
.	17	TRBV19	CASSRPGWDSSTDTQYF
.	14	TRBV29-1	CSVDGGGRDYGYTF
.	15	TRBV6-2/TRBV6-3	CASSYPPGPSYEQYF
.	17	TRBV28	CASSLPLDSPLTYEQYF
.	12	TRBV12-3/TRBV12-4	CASSLEGYGYTF
.	14	TRBV9	CASSPRQGTSPLHF